The clone carrying this TCR beta chain came up a few times. One entry per CDR3 protein results from TCRdb running MiXCR on the RT-PCR reads. The table lists roughly 500,000 distinct CDR3 sequences, 16% of them singletons. The ends were cut back, 1 base at V and 7 bases at J, with 13 bases in the middle. Germline V gene sequence: CDR1 DFQATT, CDR2 SNEGSKA (reference sequence). The CDR3 consists of 14 residues. These data originate in a study of response to subunit inactivated influenza vaccine. Sequencing used CD4+ T cells sorted from PBMCs, obtained roughly 24 months after vaccination. The TCR sequence derives from a man between 50 and 69 years old who received an inactivated influenza vaccine. The chain couples TRBV20-1 to TRBJ2-2; tentative D call: TRBD1 (5 bases). CDR3 sequence: CSARADQGVGELFF. DNA of the CDR3: TGCAGTGCTAGAGCGGACCAAGGGGTCGGGGAGCTGTTTTTT.